Reported below is one TCR beta chain. Its antigen is not known. Per the germline V gene, CDR1 is DFQATT and CDR2 is SNEGSKA (reference sequence). Trimming took off 0 bases at V and 2 bases at J, with 14 bases between the two ends. The CDR3 spans 15 residues. The second PCR ran about 6 to 12 cycles with a sample-barcoded 5' primer and J-beta primers. TCRdb redid the calling of the 5' RACE reads with MiXCR, one entry per CDR3 protein. The repertoire has about 1.4 million distinct CDR3 sequences, approximately 59% of them found once; the top ten carry over 6.5%. The data stem from a study of blood T cells in healthy people across ages. Isolation yielded PBMCs, at least 7 million per sample, in every case. Study-level points and caveats: Naive T cell percentage showed a strong correlation with TCR beta diversity. A roughly linear age-dependent decrease characterized TCR beta diversity per million T cells.

The sample was blood. The sequence was obtained from a man aged 18-30 years in good health. The chain employs TRBV20-1 and TRBJ2-7; D ambiguous. CDR3 nucleotide sequence: TGCAGTGCTAGAGATCCAGTCCTTGCCCCCTACGAGCAGTACTTC. It yields the protein CSARDPVLAPYEQYF.